The 9 T cell receptor beta chains presented below share a single source sample, sequenced in a study of cytomegalovirus exposure and HLA in healthy donors (dated by TCRdb to between 2016 and 2019). Library preparation used the immunoSEQ multiplex PCR assay. The multiplex PCR relied on a mix of 60 forward primers for TCR Vbeta segments and 13 reverse primers for TCR Jbeta segments. The table was pulled from immuneACCESS by TCRdb, which kept in-frame rearrangements only. Such tables lose some clones; where checked, under half of the loss comes from unresolved V genes, and the rest has no known cause. This sample lists tens of thousands of clones; about 80% were detected once. The ten largest account for more than 1.5% of the sample. The sequenced material came from PBMCs. These TCRs come from a human donor in good health.

This chain joins TRBV10-1 and TRBJ2-3; D ambiguous. Trimming removed 0 bases at V and 0 bases at J, with 10 bases between. The germline V gene has CDR1 WNHNN and CDR2 SYGVQD (reference sequence). The CDR3 is 16 amino acids. The CDR3 spells CASSESTGASTDTQYF. In DNA, the CDR3 is TGCGCCAGCAGTGAGTCAACGGGTGCTAGCACAGATACGCAGTATTTT.

This clone was found once. V gene TRBV20-1 combines with J gene TRBJ1-6, with D unclear. Per germline, CDR1 DFQATT and CDR2 SNEGSKA (reference sequence). The CDR3 is made up of 11 amino acids. V lost 6 bases and J lost 14, with 14 bases in between. CDR3 amino acids: CSAMTGFTLHF. The CDR3 nucleotides are TGCAGTGCCATGACGGGGTTCACCCTCCACTTT.

V is TRBV2 and J is TRBJ1-2; D is perhaps TRBD1 (6 bases). Germline CDR1 reads SNHLY; CDR2 reads FYNNEI. The CDR3 is made up of 13 amino acids. V dropped 6 bases and J dropped 4 bases, with 12 bases sitting between them. DNA of the CDR3: TGTGCCAGCAGAGAGACAGGTTCCTATGGCTACACCTTC. It codes for CASRETGSYGYTF.

The chain carries TRBV7-6 and TRBJ1-2; 11 nucleotides match TRBD1. V was clipped by 5 bases and J by 7 bases; unmatched bases: 12. Germline CDR1 SGHVS, CDR2 FNYEAQ. The CDR3 length is 16 residues. The DNA for the CDR3 is TGTGCCAGCAGCCGGACAGGGGGCTCATTCAGAGGTGGCTACACCTTC. Its translation is CASSRTGGSFRGGYTF.

The chain recombines TRBV19 with TRBJ2-1; a weak D match, TRBD1 (5 bases). Trimming took off 6 bases at V and 0 bases at J, with 15 bases between the two ends. CDR1 and CDR2 (germline): LNHDA, SQIVND (reference sequence). The CDR3 consists of 16 residues. In DNA, the CDR3 is TGTGCCAGTAGACAAACAACGACAGACTCCTACAATGAGCAGTTCTTC. Translated, it gives CASRQTTTDSYNEQFF. Drawing the rest from reference TRBV19 and TRBJ2-1, the complete variable domain is DGGITQSPKYLFRKEGQNVTLSCEQNLNHDAMYWYRQDPGQGLRLIYYSQIVNDFQKGDIAEGYSVSREKKESFPLTVTSAQKNPTAFYLCASRQTTTDSYNEQFFGPGTRLTVL.

The chain combines TRBV7-8 with TRBJ2-7; D is undetermined. CDR3 length equals 13 residues. Germline V gene lookup returns CDR1 SGHVS and CDR2 FQNEAQ. V shed 0 bases and J shed 0 bases, with 3 bases lying between them. CDR3 sequence: CASSLASSYEQYF. Written as DNA, the CDR3 is TGTGCCAGCAGCTTAGCTAGCTCCTACGAGCAGTACTTC.

The J gene is TRBJ1-3, the V gene TRBV19; the D is unclear. V lost 1 base, J lost 0 bases, and 10 bases lay in between. This CDR3 has 16 residues. Per germline, CDR1 LNHDA and CDR2 SQIVND (reference sequence). The CDR3 DNA is TGTGCCAGTAGTATAGTCCCGGGATCCTCTGGAAACACCATATATTTT. Its translation is CASSIVPGSSGNTIYF.

The chain joins TRBV28 to TRBJ2-1; TRBD2 aligns across 10 bases. The CDR3 sequence is 14 residues long. CDR1 is MDHEN, CDR2 SYDVKM, per germline. V lost 6 bases to trimming and J lost 9 bases; unmatched junction nucleotides: 8. Here the CDR3 reads CASRIAGGGREQFF. CDR3 nucleotides: TGTGCCAGCAGAATAGCGGGAGGAGGTCGTGAGCAGTTCTTC.

This clone was counted a few times. This sequence joins TRBV7-3 and TRBJ2-3; unclear D gene. CDR1 and CDR2 (germline): SGHTA, FQGTGA. The V gene lost 3 bases and the J gene lost 6 bases, with 13 bases spanning the gap. This CDR3 has 14 amino acids. The CDR3 spells CASSFTHRGDTQYF. The CDR3 DNA reads TGTGCCAGCAGCTTTACTCATAGAGGCGATACGCAGTATTTT. Full variable domain (missing parts from reference TRBV7-3 and TRBJ2-3): GAGVSQTPSNKVTEKGKYVELRCDPISGHTALYWYRQSLGQGPEFLIYFQGTGAADDSGLPNDRFFAVRPEGSVSTLKIQRTERGDSAVYLCASSFTHRGDTQYFGPGTRLTVL.